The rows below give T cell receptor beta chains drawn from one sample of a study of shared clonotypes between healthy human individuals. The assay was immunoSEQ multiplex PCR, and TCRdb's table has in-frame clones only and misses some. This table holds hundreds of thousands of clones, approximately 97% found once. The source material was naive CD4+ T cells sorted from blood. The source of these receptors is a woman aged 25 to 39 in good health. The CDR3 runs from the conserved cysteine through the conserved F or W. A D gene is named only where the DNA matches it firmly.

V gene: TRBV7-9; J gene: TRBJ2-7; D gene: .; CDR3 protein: CASKGRSVGVSYF
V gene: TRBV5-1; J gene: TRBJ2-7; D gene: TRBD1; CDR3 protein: CASSRGQGYEQYF
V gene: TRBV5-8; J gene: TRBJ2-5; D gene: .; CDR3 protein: CASSPILGAQYF
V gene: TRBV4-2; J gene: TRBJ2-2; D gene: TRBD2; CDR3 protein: CASSQDLAGRATGELFF
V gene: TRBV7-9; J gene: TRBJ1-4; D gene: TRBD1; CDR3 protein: CASSSPDREFTNEKLFF
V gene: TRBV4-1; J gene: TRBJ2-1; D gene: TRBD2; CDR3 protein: CASSQDQASGDWNEQFF
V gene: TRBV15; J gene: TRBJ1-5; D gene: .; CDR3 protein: CATSRDVPTALQPQHF
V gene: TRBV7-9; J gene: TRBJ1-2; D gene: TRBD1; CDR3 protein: CASSLTGVNYGYTF
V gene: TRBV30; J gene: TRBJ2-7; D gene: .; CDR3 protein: CAWSVAYSSYEQYF
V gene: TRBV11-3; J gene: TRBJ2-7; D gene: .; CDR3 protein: CASSFWRGYYEQYF
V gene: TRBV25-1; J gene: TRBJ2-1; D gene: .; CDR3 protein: CASSDIQSSYNEQFF
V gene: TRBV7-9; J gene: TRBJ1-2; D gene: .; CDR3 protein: CASRQETGTLYGYTF
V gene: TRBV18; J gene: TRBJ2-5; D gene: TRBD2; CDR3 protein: CASSPGLAEQETQYF
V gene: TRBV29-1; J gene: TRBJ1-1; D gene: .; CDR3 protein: CSVGATGNTEAFF
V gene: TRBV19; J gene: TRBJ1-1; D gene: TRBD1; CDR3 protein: CASSAPRTGLTEAFF
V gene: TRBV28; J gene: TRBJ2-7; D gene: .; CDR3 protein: CASSPPGEQYF
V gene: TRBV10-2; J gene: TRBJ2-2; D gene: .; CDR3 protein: CASKSTGELFF
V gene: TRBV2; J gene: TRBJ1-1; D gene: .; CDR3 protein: CASSESVAFF
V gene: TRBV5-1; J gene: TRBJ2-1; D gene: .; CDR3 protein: CASSLPSNEQFF
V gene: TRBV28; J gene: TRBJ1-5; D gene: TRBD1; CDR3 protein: CASCPLGQHNQPQHF
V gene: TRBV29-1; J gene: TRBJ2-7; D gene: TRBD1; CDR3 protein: CSVRGQFYEQYF
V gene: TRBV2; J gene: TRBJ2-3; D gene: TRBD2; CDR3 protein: CASSKLAGVTDTQYF
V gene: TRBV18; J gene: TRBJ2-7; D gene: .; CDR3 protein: CASSPRSRDEQYF
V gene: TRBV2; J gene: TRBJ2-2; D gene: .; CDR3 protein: CASSIDSANTGELFF
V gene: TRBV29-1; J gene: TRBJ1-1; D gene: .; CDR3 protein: CSVDGRLMNTEAFF
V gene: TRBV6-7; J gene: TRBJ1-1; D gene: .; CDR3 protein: CASSYFVDSVKEAFF
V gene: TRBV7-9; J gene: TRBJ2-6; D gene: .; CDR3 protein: CASSLDVTGANVLTF
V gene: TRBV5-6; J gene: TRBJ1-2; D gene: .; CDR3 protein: CASSLPSGARGYTF
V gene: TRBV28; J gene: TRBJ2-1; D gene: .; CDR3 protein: CASMASRNEQFF
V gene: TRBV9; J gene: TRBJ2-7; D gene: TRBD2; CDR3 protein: CASSVPRGREVHEQYF
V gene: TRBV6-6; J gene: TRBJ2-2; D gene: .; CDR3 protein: CASSSRKDTGELFF
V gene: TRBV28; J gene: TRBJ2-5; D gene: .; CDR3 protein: CASSLGAGETQYF
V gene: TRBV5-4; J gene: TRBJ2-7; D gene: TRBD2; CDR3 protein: CASSFGTNSYEQYF
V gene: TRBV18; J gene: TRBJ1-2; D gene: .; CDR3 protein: CASSPEGLNYGYTF
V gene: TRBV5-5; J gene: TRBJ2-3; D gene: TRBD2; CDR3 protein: CASTQVAGVADTQYF
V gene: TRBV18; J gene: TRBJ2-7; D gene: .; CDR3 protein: CASSPPRSSRSSYEQYF
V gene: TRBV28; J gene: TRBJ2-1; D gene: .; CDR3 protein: CASNWGVDYNEQFF
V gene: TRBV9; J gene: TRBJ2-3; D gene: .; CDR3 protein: CASSGSWDKPHF
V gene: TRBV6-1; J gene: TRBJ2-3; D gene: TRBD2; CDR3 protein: CASGQRESDTQYF
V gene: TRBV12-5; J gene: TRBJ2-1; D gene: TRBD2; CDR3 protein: CASGLRLAGDEQFF
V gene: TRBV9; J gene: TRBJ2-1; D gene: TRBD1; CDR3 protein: CASSVDLGQGAWGSYNEQFF
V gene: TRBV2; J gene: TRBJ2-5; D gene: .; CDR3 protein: CASSARQSQETQYF
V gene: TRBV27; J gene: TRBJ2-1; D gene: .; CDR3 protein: CASSFLADRYNEQFF
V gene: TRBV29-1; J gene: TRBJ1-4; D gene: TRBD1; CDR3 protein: CSAAGGQTNEKLFF
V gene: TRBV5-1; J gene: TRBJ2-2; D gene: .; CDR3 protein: CASSFGQITGELFF
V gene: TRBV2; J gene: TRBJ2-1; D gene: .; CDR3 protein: CASSASGPKLYNEQFF
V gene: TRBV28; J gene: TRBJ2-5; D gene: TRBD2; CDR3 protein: CASSSPGGQETQYF
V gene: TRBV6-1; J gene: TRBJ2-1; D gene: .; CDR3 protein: CASSEESLGRYLHEQFF
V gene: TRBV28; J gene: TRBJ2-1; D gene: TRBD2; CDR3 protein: CASSLGFPGGLGDEQFF
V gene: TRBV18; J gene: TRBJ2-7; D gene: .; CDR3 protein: CASSRFGDYEQYF
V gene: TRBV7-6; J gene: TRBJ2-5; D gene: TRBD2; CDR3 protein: CASSLEGAGGNQETQYF
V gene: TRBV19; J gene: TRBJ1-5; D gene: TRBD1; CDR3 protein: CASSKTGGGEPQHF
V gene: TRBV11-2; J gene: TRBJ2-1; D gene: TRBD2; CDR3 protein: CASSLGGGSSYNEQFF
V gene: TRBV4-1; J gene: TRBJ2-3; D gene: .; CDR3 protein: CASSQTFDGPYF
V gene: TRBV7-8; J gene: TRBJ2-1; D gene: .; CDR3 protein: CASSFWRVPGNEQFF